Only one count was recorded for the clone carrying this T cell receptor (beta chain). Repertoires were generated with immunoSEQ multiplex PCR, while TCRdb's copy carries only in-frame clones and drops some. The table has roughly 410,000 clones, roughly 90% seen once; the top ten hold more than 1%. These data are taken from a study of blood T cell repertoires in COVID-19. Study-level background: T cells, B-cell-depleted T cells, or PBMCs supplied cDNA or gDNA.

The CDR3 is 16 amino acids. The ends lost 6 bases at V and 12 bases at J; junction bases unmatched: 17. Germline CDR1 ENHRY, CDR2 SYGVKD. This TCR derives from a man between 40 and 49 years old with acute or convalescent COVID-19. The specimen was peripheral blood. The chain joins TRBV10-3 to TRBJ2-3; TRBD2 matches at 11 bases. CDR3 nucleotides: TGTGCCATCAGCCAAACCACCGGACTAGCGGGTTTATCACAGTATTTT. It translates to CAISQTTGLAGLSQYF.